The T cell receptor beta chain described here comes from a study of tumor-infiltrating lymphocytes in primary liver carcinoma. The study extracted blood RNA from unsorted whole blood and also extracted germline DNA. Collection of 3 to 4 milliliters of peripheral blood took place before surgery. Concerning this clonotype: A junction boundary mismatches the germline segment, possibly from a read error.

CDR1 is MNHEY, CDR2 SVGEGT, per germline. This CDR3 contains 15 residues. The researchers produced TCR beta cDNA from 450 to 600 ng total RNA with a constant-region primer. TCR beta libraries came from three nested multiplex PCR rounds using slightly modified ARM-PCR. The two initial PCR rounds, nine to eleven cycles each, used TRBV1-TRBV30 forward and C-beta reverse primers. Using its own MiXCR run on the multiplex PCR reads, TCRdb lists one record per CDR3 protein. The table includes over 250,000 distinct CDR3 sequences, around three fifths detected once. Source material: peripheral blood. The source is a woman between 25 and 40 years old with primary liver carcinoma and hepatitis B virus infection. The chain employs TRBV6-2 or TRBV6-3 and TRBJ2-1; D is uncertain. CDR3 bases: TGTGCCAGCAGTTATGAGATCGTTGGCTACAATCAGCAGTTCTTC. Translated, it gives CASSYEIVGYNQQFF.